This T cell receptor beta chain was recovered during a study of blood T cell repertoires in COVID-19. Study-wide background: Italy, Spain and the United States were the sources of the convalescent and acute COVID-19 samples. The analysed material was cDNA or gDNA that came from T cells, B-cell-depleted T cells, or PBMCs.

In the source study's methods: Amplifying reference gene primers gave estimates of nucleated cell counts. The data were produced by immunoSEQ multiplex PCR, yet TCRdb's version contains in-frame clones alone and is incomplete. Clone size and the V and J calls come from that table; the DNA yielded D and trimming. The sample lists about 440,000 clones, about 89% occurring once. This CDR3 contains 17 residues. The V gene end was trimmed by 4 bases and the J gene end by 5 bases; junction bases not matched to a gene: 13. CDR1 SGDLS and CDR2 YYNGEE come from the germline V gene. The sequencing input was peripheral blood. This clonotype was sampled from a woman in her thirties with acute or convalescent COVID-19. The chain couples TRBV9 to TRBJ2-2; 8 positions agree with TRBD2. The CDR3 DNA reads as TGTGCCAGCAGCCCCAGGTCGGGGGGGGCTTGGACCGGGGAGCTGTTTTTT. It codes for CASSPRSGGAWTGELFF. The full variable domain, with the rest looked up from reference TRBV9 and TRBJ2-2, is DSGVTQTPKHLITATGQRVTLRCSPRSGDLSVYWYQQSLDQGLQFLIQYYNGEERAKGNILERFSAQQFPDLHSELNLSSLELGDSALYFCASSPRSGGAWTGELFFGEGSRLTVL.